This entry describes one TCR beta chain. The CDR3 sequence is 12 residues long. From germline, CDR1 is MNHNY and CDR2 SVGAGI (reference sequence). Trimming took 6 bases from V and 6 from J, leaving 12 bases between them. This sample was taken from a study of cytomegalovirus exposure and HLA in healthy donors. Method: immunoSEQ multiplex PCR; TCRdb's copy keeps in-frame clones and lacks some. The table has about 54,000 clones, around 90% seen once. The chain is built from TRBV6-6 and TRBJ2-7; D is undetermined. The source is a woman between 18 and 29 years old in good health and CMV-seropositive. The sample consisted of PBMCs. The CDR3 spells CASSNPLAEQYF. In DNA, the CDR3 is TGTGCCAGCAGCAACCCCCTGGCCGAGCAGTACTTC.